This entry is about one T cell receptor beta chain. The sample is drawn from a study of patients and donors after allogeneic stem cell transplantation. Trimming removed 1 base at V and 4 bases at J, with 5 bases between. The germline V gene has CDR1 LGHNA and CDR2 YNFKEQ. The CDR3 covers 12 residues. TCRdb recomputed calls from the RT-PCR reads with MiXCR, one row per CDR3 protein. The table has approximately 200,000 distinct CDR3 sequences, 13% to 15% seen once. The TCR was taken from a human donor who was either an allogeneic HSCT recipient or a stem cell or donor lymphocyte infusion donor (not recorded which). It is not recorded whose cells these are; they may come from a transplant donor. Sequenced sample: blood, either unsorted or a sorted T cell fraction (not recorded which). The chain couples TRBV4-2 to TRBJ2-7; D remains ambiguous. In nucleotides, the CDR3 is TGTGCCAGCAGCCAAGGTGAATACGAGCAGTACTTC. It is translated as CASSQGEYEQYF.